This T cell receptor beta chain emerged from a study of blood T cell repertoires in COVID-19. Germline V lookup: CDR1 SNHLY, CDR2 FYNNEI. CDR3 length: 15 amino acids. J gave up 0 bases and V 6 bases, and 5 bases lay outside the gene matches. Using immunoSEQ multiplex PCR, the repertoire was profiled, and TCRdb retains in-frame clones only, with some absent. This sample has tens of thousands of clones, with roughly 87% found just once. Recruited during active infection, patients (from Seattle) were subsequently followed longitudinally. The chain has TRBV2 and TRBJ1-5, with 7 nucleotides matching TRBD1. Sequenced sample: peripheral blood. This TCR was recovered from a middle-aged man with COVID-19, enrolled during active disease. CDR3 amino acids: CASRLGQASNQPQHF. CDR3 DNA sequence: TGTGCCAGCAGACTTGGACAGGCTAGCAATCAGCCCCAGCATTTT.